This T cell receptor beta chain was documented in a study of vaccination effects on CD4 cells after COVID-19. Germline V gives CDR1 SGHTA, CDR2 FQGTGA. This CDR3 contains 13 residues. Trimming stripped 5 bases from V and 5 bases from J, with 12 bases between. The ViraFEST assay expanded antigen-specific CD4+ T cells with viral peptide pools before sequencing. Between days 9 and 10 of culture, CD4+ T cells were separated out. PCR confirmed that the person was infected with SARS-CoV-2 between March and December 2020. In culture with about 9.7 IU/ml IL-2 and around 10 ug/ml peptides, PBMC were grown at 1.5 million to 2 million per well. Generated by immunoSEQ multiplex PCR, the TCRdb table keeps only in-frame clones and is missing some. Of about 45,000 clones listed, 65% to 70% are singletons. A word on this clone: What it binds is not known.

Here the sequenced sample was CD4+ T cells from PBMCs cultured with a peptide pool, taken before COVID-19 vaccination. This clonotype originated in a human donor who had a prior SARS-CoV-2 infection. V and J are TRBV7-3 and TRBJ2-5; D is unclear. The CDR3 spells CASSPLVGETQYF. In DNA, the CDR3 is TGTGCCAGCAGCCCATTGGTAGGGGAGACCCAGTACTTC.